This is a list of T cell receptor beta chains from one sample in a study of blood T cell repertoires in COVID-19. Libraries were prepared by immunoSEQ multiplex PCR; TCRdb keeps only in-frame clonotypes and omits some of them. The table has approximately 220,000 clones, over 80% seen once. Sequencing input: PBMCs or T cells enriched from blood (not recorded which). Receptor source: a woman aged 25 to 39 with acute COVID-19. Each CDR3 is given with its conserved first and last residue. D genes are given only for firm matches. Not all rows give a size; the values are once, few, many and, for expanded clones, a class.

>TRBV6-1|TRBD1|-|TRBJ1-6
TGTGCCAGCAGTGAAGCGTCCGGGACAGGGATTGATAATTCACCCCTCCACTTT
CASSEASGTGIDNSPLHF
>TRBV18|TRBD2|-|TRBJ2-4
TGTGCCAGCTCGCGGACTAGCGGGGGGGCGTACATTCAGTACTTC
CASSRTSGGAYIQYF
>TRBV6-1|-|-|TRBJ1-1
TGTGCCAGCAGTTTGGCGGGTACTGAAGCTTTCTTT
CASSLAGTEAFF
>TRBV5-5|-|-|TRBJ1-2
TGTGCCAGCAGCTTGGCCGAGGATTACTATGGCTACACCTTC
CASSLAEDYYGYTF
>TRBV20-1|-|once|TRBJ1-1
TGCAGTGCTAGAAGAAGGAGCGAAGCTTTCTTT
CSARRRSEAFF
>TRBV10-2|TRBD1|-|TRBJ1-2
TGCGCCAGCAGTGAGGACAGGGGAAAACGCGGCTACACCTTC
CASSEDRGKRGYTF
>TRBV6-4|-|-|TRBJ1-6
TGTGCCAGCAGCCTAGGGGGTCCCAATTCACCCCTCCACTTT
CASSLGGPNSPLHF
>TRBV27|-|-|TRBJ1-5
TGTGCCAGCTTCGACCATATCGGGGGGCCCCAGCATTTT
CASFDHIGGPQHF
>TRBV13|-|-|TRBJ2-7
TGTGCCAGCAGCCTTAGCTCCTACGAGCAGTACTTC
CASSLSSYEQYF
>TRBV7-2|-|few|TRBJ1-5
TGTGCCAGCAGCCAGGATATCACCAATCAGCCCCAGCATTTT
CASSQDITNQPQHF
>TRBV27|-|-|TRBJ2-3
TGTGCCAGCAGTACAATACAGGGACTAACCTCCACAGATACGCAGTATTTT
CASSTIQGLTSTDTQYF
>TRBV4-1|TRBD2|-|TRBJ2-1
TGCGCCAGCAGCCAAGGACTAGCGGGGGACTATGAGCAGTTCTTC
CASSQGLAGDYEQFF
>TRBV18|TRBD1|-|TRBJ2-7
TGTGCCAGCTCAAAGGACAGGGTAAGCTCCTACGAGCAGTACTTC
CASSKDRVSSYEQYF
>TRBV3-1/TRBV3-2|-|-|TRBJ1-6
TGTGCCAGCAGGGGGGGAGATAATTCACCCCTCCACTTT
CASRGGDNSPLHF
>TRBV29-1|-|-|TRBJ2-2
TGCAGCGTCGCAGGGCTTGACGACACCGGGGAGCTGTTTTTT
CSVAGLDDTGELFF